This T cell receptor beta chain came from a study of T-cell memory formation after mild COVID-19. Study-wide findings and caveats: CD8+ contracting clones occupied EMRA, while CD4+ ones occupied mainly CM and EM. The finding that pre-infection memory included some responding clones suggested that cross-reactive memory joined.

This clonotype was detected only a few times. Its antigen is not identified. Each CDR3 protein is one row after TCRdb ran MiXCR on the 5' RACE reads. The table includes roughly 600,000 distinct CDR3 sequences, more than 15% detected once. Germline V CDR1 and CDR2: SGHTA, FQGTGA. This CDR3 is 13 amino acids long. V shed 5 bases and J shed 6 bases, with 14 bases lying between them. This clonotype was obtained from an adult woman who had mild COVID-19 (a few samples of this study predate the infection). Cell type and time point are not known. The chain couples TRBV7-3 to TRBJ2-7, with D perhaps matching TRBD1 (7 bases). The sequencing sample was made of PBMCs or a T cell subset sorted from them (not recorded which). The CDR3 protein is CASSPRQGGEQYF. The CDR3 region has the DNA TGTGCCAGCAGCCCCCGACAGGGAGGCGAGCAGTACTTC.